Listed below are T cell receptor beta chains from one sample, sequenced in a study of spatial heterogeneity in lung cancer. TCRdb reprocessed the 5' RACE reads with MiXCR, giving one entry per CDR3 protein. In the table there are some 110,000 distinct CDR3 sequences, less than 15% of which are singletons. The sequences come from PBMCs, collected at follow-up. The source is a male donor with early-stage non-small cell lung cancer. CDR3s include the opening cysteine and the closing phenylalanine or tryptophan. Each record gives: V gene, J gene, clone size, D gene, CDR3 DNA, CDR3 protein. D genes are given only for firm matches. Expanded clones get a size class; other rows say once, few or many, or leave the size out.

>TRBV20-1|TRBJ1-4|many|TRBD1
TGCAGTGCCCGACGCGAACGACAGGGGCGGAATGAAAAACTGTTTTTT
CSARRERQGRNEKLFF
>TRBV20-1|TRBJ1-2|many|TRBD1
TGCAGTGCCGAGGAGGGACAGCGCTATGGCTACACCTTC
CSAEEGQRYGYTF
>TRBV28|TRBJ1-2|many|.
TGTGCCAGCAGTCCAACCGGACAGATAGGGGATGGCTACACCTTC
CASSPTGQIGDGYTF
>TRBV29-1|TRBJ1-1|many|TRBD1
TGCAGCGTTGCCCGACAGGGACGGTGGAACACTGAAGCTTTCTTT
CSVARQGRWNTEAFF
>TRBV27|TRBJ1-5|few|TRBD1
TGTGCCAGCAGTTTAAAGGGGACAGGGACTTATAGCAATCAGCCCCAGCATTTT
CASSLKGTGTYSNQPQHF
>TRBV14|TRBJ1-5|few|TRBD1
TGTGCCAGCAGCCAAGAATTGGGACAGGGGGCTCATCAGCCCCAGCATTTT
CASSQELGQGAHQPQHF
>TRBV6-5|TRBJ1-6|.|.
TGTGCCAGCAGTTACTCTAATTCACCCCTCCACTTT
CASSYSNSPLHF
>TRBV10-1|TRBJ1-1|few|.
TGCGCCAGCAGTGAGGGCAGGGATAGTGAAGCTTTCTTT
CASSEGRDSEAFF
>TRBV6-1|TRBJ1-2|.|.
TGTGCCAGCATGATTACAGGACAATATGGCTACACCTTC
CASMITGQYGYTF
>TRBV5-4|TRBJ2-4|.|.
TGTGCCAGCAGCGATGCGGGACACATTCAGTACTTC
CASSDAGHIQYF
>TRBV6-5|TRBJ1-1|few|.
TGTGCCAGCAGCGGCAGGCTCAATTTGAACACTGAAGCTTTCTTT
CASSGRLNLNTEAFF
>TRBV12-3/TRBV12-4|TRBJ1-1|.|.
TGTGCCAGCAGAACCCCGACCGCTGTGAACACTGAAGCTTTCTTT
CASRTPTAVNTEAFF
>TRBV14|TRBJ1-6|many|.
TGTGCCAGCAGCCATACAGGGTTCGGCTCACCCCTCCACTTT
CASSHTGFGSPLHF
>TRBV5-8|TRBJ2-1|few|.
TGTGCCAGCAGCTTGAGTTCCCGGCGTGGCAATGAGCAGTTCTTC
CASSLSSRRGNEQFF
>TRBV4-2|TRBJ2-7|few|TRBD1
TGTGCCAGCAGCCAAGATTGGCAGGGGGCCTACGAGCAGTACTTC
CASSQDWQGAYEQYF
>TRBV7-9|TRBJ1-5|many|TRBD1
TGTGCCAGCAGCTCCGGACAGGGGGGCCCGAATCAGCCCCAGCATTTT
CASSSGQGGPNQPQHF
>TRBV11-2|TRBJ2-1|many|TRBD1
TGTGCCAGCAGCTTAAGAGGACAGGGGGCAGCGGATGAGCAGTTCTTC
CASSLRGQGAADEQFF
>TRBV5-1|TRBJ1-1|many|.
TGCGCCAGCAGCTTGGAGCCCAGGGTGGTAGCTTTCTTT
CASSLEPRVVAFF
>TRBV6-6|TRBJ2-5|.|.
TGTGCCAGCAGTTATAGGGAAGAGACCCAGTATTTC
CASSYREETQYF
>TRBV20-1|TRBJ1-3|few|.
TGCAGTGCAAGAGGATACTCTGGAAACACCATATATTTT
CSARGYSGNTIYF
>TRBV20-1|TRBJ1-1|few|.
TGCAGTGCTACGATTGGTTCTCTTCTTGAAGCTTTCTTT
CSATIGSLLEAFF
>TRBV5-5|TRBJ2-7|.|.
TGTGCCAGCAGCCCAAATGCACACAGCTCCTACGAGCAGTACTTC
CASSPNAHSSYEQYF
>TRBV7-3|TRBJ2-1|many|.
TGTGCCAGCAGCGCAACTAGAGATGAGCAGTTCTTC
CASSATRDEQFF
>TRBV5-4|TRBJ1-6|.|TRBD1
TGTGCCAGCAGCTTGGCAACGGGACAGCCCTATAATTCACCCCTCCACTTT
CASSLATGQPYNSPLHF
>TRBV12-5|TRBJ2-2|many|.
TGTGCTAGTGGTTTCGGCGGGGCAGGAAGAAACACCGGGGAGCTGTTTTTT
CASGFGGAGRNTGELFF
>TRBV6-5|TRBJ1-1|.|TRBD1
TGTGCCAGCATCAACAGGGGTGGCACTGAAGCTTTCTTT
CASINRGGTEAFF
>TRBV7-9|TRBJ2-3|few|TRBD2
TGTGCCAGCAGTTTCGGACTAGCGGGGGTGAAAGATACGCAGTATTTT
CASSFGLAGVKDTQYF
>TRBV18|TRBJ2-2|.|.
TGTGCCAGCTCACCACCATCCGGGATAATCGGGGAGCTGTTTTTT
CASSPPSGIIGELFF
>TRBV18|TRBJ1-2|few|TRBD1
TGTGCCAGCTCACCCAACGGACAGGGTCGCTATGGCTACACCTTC
CASSPNGQGRYGYTF
>TRBV6-6|TRBJ2-7|many|.
TGTGCCAGCCGGCCCCGGGGGCGCCGCGACGAGCAGTACTTC
CASRPRGRRDEQYF
>TRBV7-9|TRBJ2-1|few|.
TGTGCCAGCAGCTTACAGGTTAACAATGAGCAGTTCTTC
CASSLQVNNEQFF
>TRBV10-3|TRBJ1-6|many|.
TGTGCCACCACAGGGATCCTCAATTCACCCCTCCACTTT
CATTGILNSPLHF
>TRBV28|TRBJ1-2|.|TRBD1
TGTGCCAGCAGTACGGCCGGGACAGGGGTGGCTAACTATGGCTACACCTTC
CASSTAGTGVANYGYTF
>TRBV6-2/TRBV6-3|TRBJ1-3|few|TRBD1
TGTGCCAGCGGGACAGGCGATCGCGGAAACACCATATATTTT
CASGTGDRGNTIYF
>TRBV9|TRBJ1-4|.|TRBD1
TGTGCCAGCAGCCCCGAGGGACAGAAAAATGAAAAACTGTTTTTT
CASSPEGQKNEKLFF
>TRBV4-3|TRBJ2-7|.|TRBD2
TGCGCCAGCAGCCAAGATTGGAGAGCGGGGGGAGTTGTAAATCCCTACGAGCAGTACTTC
CASSQDWRAGGVVNPYEQYF
>TRBV13|TRBJ1-1|.|TRBD1
TGTGCCAGCAGGCACAGGGGGCATTTGAACACTGAAGCTTTCTTT
CASRHRGHLNTEAFF
>TRBV28|TRBJ2-1|many|.
TGTGCCAGCAGTTTTTTGTCAGGGCGCTACAATGAGCAGTTCTTC
CASSFLSGRYNEQFF
>TRBV12-5|TRBJ2-7|few|TRBD1
TGTGCTAGTGTTCCGGGACAGGGGTCCTACGAGCAGTACTTC
CASVPGQGSYEQYF
>TRBV11-3|TRBJ2-7|.|.
TGTGCCAGCAGCTCACAGGGAAAGGGCGCCTACGAGCAGTACTTC
CASSSQGKGAYEQYF
>TRBV6-1|TRBJ1-1|few|TRBD1
TGTGCCAGCGAGACAGGGTTGAACACTGAAGCTTTCTTT
CASETGLNTEAFF
>TRBV9|TRBJ2-7|.|.
TGTGCCAGCAGCGTGTCCCCAGGAGCAACCTACGAGCAGTACTTC
CASSVSPGATYEQYF
>TRBV4-1|TRBJ2-1|.|.
TGCGCCAGCAGCCAAGACGGGGGGCTCTACAATGAGCAGTTCTTC
CASSQDGGLYNEQFF
>TRBV7-2|TRBJ1-5|.|.
TGTGCCAGCAGCCCGCGGACAGCGGATCAGCCCCAGCATTTT
CASSPRTADQPQHF
>TRBV20-1|TRBJ2-1|few|.
TGCAGTGCTAGAGTTAAGCGGCCTCATGAGCAGTTCTTC
CSARVKRPHEQFF
>TRBV4-2|TRBJ2-1|few|TRBD2
TGTGCCAGCAGCCGGGAGGGGAGCTCCTACAATGAGCAGTTCTTC
CASSREGSSYNEQFF
>TRBV28|TRBJ2-3|many|TRBD2
TGTGCCAGCAGGAGGACTAGCGGGGGTGATACGCAGTATTTT
CASRRTSGGDTQYF
>TRBV7-8|TRBJ2-3|few|.
TGTGCCAGCAGCTCCAAAAGGGTGAGCACAGATACGCAGTATTTT
CASSSKRVSTDTQYF
>TRBV20-1|TRBJ2-3|.|.
TGCAGTGCTAGTGGACGAGATACGCAGTATTTT
CSASGRDTQYF
>TRBV18|TRBJ2-7|.|.
TGTGCCAGCTCACCACCCGCAGGGGAGCAGTACTTC
CASSPPAGEQYF
>TRBV7-6|TRBJ2-1|few|.
TGTGCCAGCAGCCGGGGGGCACAATACAATGAGCAGTTCTTC
CASSRGAQYNEQFF
>TRBV19|TRBJ1-5|many|TRBD1
TGTGCCAGTAAAAGGACAGGGGACGGCAATCAGCCCCAGCATTTT
CASKRTGDGNQPQHF
>TRBV7-8|TRBJ2-3|.|.
TGTGCCAGCAGGAGGACTCCAACAGATACGCAGTATTTT
CASRRTPTDTQYF